This T cell receptor (beta chain) was captured by sequencing in a study of blood T cells in healthy people across ages. For the study at large: Using template switching, researchers captured about one barcoded beta molecule for each two T cells.

The use of a sample-barcoded 5' primer and a J-beta primer mix characterized a second PCR of roughly 7 to 11 cycles. TCRdb ran MiXCR on the 5' RACE reads and lists one entry per CDR3 protein. This sample has around 1,600,000 distinct CDR3 sequences, with 35% to 45% found just once. CDR3 size: 16 residues. CDR1 SGHAT and CDR2 FQNNGV come from the germline V gene. General study points: Among T cells, TCR beta diversity per million cells dropped roughly linearly as age rose.

A word on this clonotype: What it binds is unknown. The junction does not match germline at one end; this may be a read error.

The sample was blood. This TCR came from a woman between 18 and 29 years old in good health. This chain joins TRBV11-2 and TRBJ2-6; a possible D gene is TRBD1 (5 bases). The CDR3 DNA is TGTGCCAGCAGCTTAGGGGCCCTTCCTGGGGCCAACGCCCTGACTTTC. This gives the protein CASSLGALPGANALTF.